Shown below are 32 T cell receptor beta chains from a single sample sequenced in a study of Graves' ophthalmopathy and Graves' hyperthyroidism. Amplification of the TCR beta CDR3 regions used RNA transcripts (as template). First-round RT-PCR used HTBI primers; second-round multiplex PCR followed. TCRdb redid the calling of the multiplex PCR reads with MiXCR, one entry per CDR3 protein. The repertoire holds under 200,000 distinct CDR3 sequences, with 37% as singletons. Sequencing input: peripheral blood. The source of these receptors is a woman aged 40 to 49 with Graves' ophthalmopathy.

This clonotype came up many times. The rearrangement joins TRBV12-3 or TRBV12-4 to TRBJ1-2; D gene unclear. The CDR3 loop spans 14 amino acids. Trimming cost V 4 bases and J 8 bases, with 17 bases left between them. The CDR3 here is CASSYPSRGGGYTF. Written as DNA, the CDR3 is TGTGCCAGCAGTTACCCTTCCCGGGGAGGGGGCTACACCTTC.

The genes are TRBV4-1 and TRBJ2-5; TRBD1 might be the D (5 bases). Trimming removed 4 bases at V and 0 bases at J, with 6 bases between. Per germline, CDR1 MGHRA and CDR2 YSYEKL. The CDR3 spans 13 residues. The CDR3 sequence is CASSRQNQETQYF. CDR3 nucleotides: TGCGCCAGCAGCCGACAGAACCAAGAGACCCAGTACTTC.

The rearrangement joins TRBV6-2 or TRBV6-3 to TRBJ2-7; 8 bases map to TRBD2. Germline CDR1 and CDR2: MNHEY and SVGEGT. After removal of 10 bases from V and 7 bases from J, the junction contained 9 bases not matched to a gene. The CDR3 runs 12 residues. The CDR3 here is CATQRERFEQYF. CDR3 sequence (DNA): TGTGCCACTCAGCGGGAGAGGTTTGAGCAGTACTTC.

The chain combines TRBV5-1 with TRBJ2-5, with 10 bases fitting TRBD2. The V segment lost 4 bases and the J segment 7 bases; nucleotides outside the gene matches: 4. The CDR3 sequence is 13 residues long. CDR1 is SGHRS, CDR2 YFSETQ, per germline. CDR3 bases: TGCGCCAGCAGCGGATGGACTAGCGGGACCCAGTACTTC. Translation: CASSGWTSGTQYF.

This clonotype was seen many times. The V gene is TRBV12-3 or TRBV12-4, the J gene TRBJ2-6, with D perhaps being TRBD1 or TRBD2 (5 bases each). V shed 3 bases and J shed 0 bases, with 6 bases lying between them. The CDR3 runs 15 residues. The CDR3, as DNA: TGTGCCAGCAGTTTTGGGGGCTCTGGGGCCAACGTCCTGACTTTC. It yields the protein CASSFGGSGANVLTF.

For the CDR3, the DNA is TGTGCCAGCAGCTCCGACAGGGCTGGGGCCAACGTCCTGACTTTC. Translated, it gives CASSSDRAGANVLTF. V gene TRBV6-2 or TRBV6-3 combines with J gene TRBJ2-6, with TRBD1 matching over 7 bases. With V trimmed by 6 bases and J by 2 bases, 4 bases remained unmatched. CDR3 length: 15 residues. The V gene's germline CDR1 is MNHEY and CDR2 SVGEGT.

The chain recombines TRBV28 with TRBJ1-5; D not certain. Germline V gene sequence: CDR1 MDHEN, CDR2 SYDVKM. The CDR3 spans 12 residues. The V gene lost 8 bases and the J gene lost 0 bases, with 5 bases spanning the gap. In DNA form, the CDR3 reads TGTGCCAGCCGACTTAGCAATCAGCCCCAGCATTTT. This sequence encodes CASRLSNQPQHF.

The chain couples TRBV28 to TRBJ2-7; perhaps TRBD2 as D (5 bases). Germline V gives CDR1 MDHEN, CDR2 SYDVKM. The CDR3 totals 14 residues. V was pared by 4 bases and J by 7 bases, with 17 bases between. In nucleotides, the CDR3 is TGTGCCAGCAGTTCGCCTGACGGGGTACGGGAGCAGTACTTC. This translates into CASSSPDGVREQYF.

The chain recombines TRBV5-1 with TRBJ2-2; D may be TRBD1 (6 bases). CDR3 length equals 14 residues. The V end was cut by 1 base, the J end by 4 bases, with 8 bases between. Germline CDR1 reads SGHRS; CDR2 reads YFSETQ. The CDR3 region is CASSLTGPTGELFF. In DNA form, the CDR3 reads TGCGCCAGCAGCTTGACAGGGCCCACCGGGGAGCTGTTTTTT.

This clonotype was detected ten times or more. This chain connects TRBV30 to TRBJ1-5, with TRBD1 as a possible D gene (6 bases). V lost 7 bases and J lost 2, with 18 bases in between. This CDR3 has 15 amino acids. Germline assignment: CDR1 GTSNPN and CDR2 SVGIG (reference sequence). CDR3 amino acids: CAFETGPGGNQPQHF. The CDR3 DNA reads as TGTGCCTTTGAGACAGGTCCGGGAGGCAATCAGCCCCAGCATTTT. The entire variable domain, with the rest obtained from reference TRBV30 and TRBJ1-5, is as follows: SQTIHQWPATLVQPVGSPLSLECTVEGTSNPNLYWYRQAAGRGLQLLFYSVGIGQISSEVPQNLSASRPQDRQFILSSKKLLLSDSGFYLCAFETGPGGNQPQHFGDGTRLSIL.

This clonotype is a singleton in its sample. The chain couples TRBV20-1 to TRBJ1-6, with D perhaps matching TRBD1 (5 bases). The CDR3 is made up of 15 amino acids. CDR1 DFQATT and CDR2 SNEGSKA come from the germline V gene (reference sequence). V shed 1 base and J shed 8 bases, with 15 bases lying between them. In nucleotides, the CDR3 is TGCAGTGCTAGAGGTGCGGGCAGGGTCGATTCACCCCTCCACTTT. Its translation: CSARGAGRVDSPLHF.

There are many counts of this clonotype. The chain couples TRBV5-1 to TRBJ1-1; 8 nucleotides match TRBD1. Germline-derived CDR1 and CDR2 are SGHRS and YFSETQ. V dropped 1 base and J dropped 0; count of bases not matched to a gene: 11. This CDR3 comprises 18 residues. CDR3 coding DNA: TGCGCCAGCAGCTTGAATTCCGGACAGGGAAGCATGAACACTGAAGCTTTCTTT. It codes for CASSLNSGQGSMNTEAFF.

This clonotype was detected many times. The chain has TRBV12-3 or TRBV12-4 and TRBJ2-7, with D possibly being TRBD1 (5 bases). Trimming removed 3 bases at V and 6 bases at J, with 15 bases between. The CDR3 totals 14 residues. CDR3 nucleotides: TGTGCCAGCAGTTTCGGTCAGGGTCGGGCCGAGCAGTACTTC. Protein product: CASSFGQGRAEQYF.

This clonotype was counted at least ten times. J is TRBJ1-1 and V is TRBV15; perhaps TRBD1 as D (5 bases). The CDR3 contains 15 residues. With 0 bases removed from V and 2 bases from J, the gap between germline ends came to 10 bases. CDR1 is LNHNV and CDR2 is YYDKDF in the germline V gene (reference sequence). The CDR3 is CATSRDFGDNTEAFF. The CDR3 nucleotides read TGTGCCACCAGCAGAGATTTTGGGGACAACACTGAAGCTTTCTTT.

The genes are TRBV12-3 or TRBV12-4 and TRBJ2-7; no firm D call. This CDR3 spans 11 amino acids. Trimming shortened V by 3 bases and J by 7 bases, and 7 bases separated the two germline ends. DNA of the CDR3: TGTGCCAGCAGTTTGGCCGTGGAGCAGTACTTC. It yields the protein CASSLAVEQYF.

The chain recombines TRBV6-1 with TRBJ1-1, with D unclear. V gave up 5 bases and J gave up 3 bases, with 10 bases separating them. The CDR3 runs to 13 residues. Looked up from germline, CDR1 is MNHNS and CDR2 is SASEGT. CDR3 nucleotide sequence: TGTGCCAGCAGTCCTAGTGAGGACACTGAAGCTTTCTTT. This gives the protein CASSPSEDTEAFF.

Many counts were recorded for this clonotype. The rearrangement links TRBV12-3 or TRBV12-4 to TRBJ1-2; no firm D call. The CDR3 sequence is 13 residues long. The germline V and J ends were trimmed by 5 bases and 5 bases, with 12 bases remaining between them. The CDR3 protein is CASSQTPPYGYTF. The DNA of the CDR3 is TGTGCCAGCAGTCAGACACCCCCGTATGGCTACACCTTC.

A note on this clonotype: At one end, the junction sequence differs from germline, possibly due to a read error. Written as DNA, the CDR3 is TGCAGCGTTGCGGACGATTCACTAGCGGAGCGGTACTTC. The encoded protein is CSVADDSLAERYF. The rearrangement joins TRBV29-1 to TRBJ2-7; 8 bases align to TRBD2. Per the germline V gene, CDR1 is SQVTM and CDR2 is ANQGSEA. This CDR3 has 13 residues.

This clonotype was recorded many times. The J gene is TRBJ1-6, the V gene TRBV12-3 or TRBV12-4, with D hard to call. The germline V and J ends were trimmed by 2 bases and 8 bases, with 10 bases remaining between them. The CDR3 is 14 amino acids. CDR3 DNA sequence: TGTGCCAGCAGTTTACGGTCCCTAGATTCACCCCTCCACTTT. Amino acid sequence: CASSLRSLDSPLHF.

The table lists this clonotype with many counts. The chain combines TRBV4-2 with TRBJ2-1; weak D call: TRBD2 (5 bases). CDR1 and CDR2 from the germline V gene are LGHNA and YNFKEQ. V was trimmed by 1 base and J by 0 bases, leaving 10 bases between them. The CDR3 covers 16 residues. The CDR3 loop is CASSQATGSSYNEQFF. CDR3 DNA sequence: TGTGCCAGCAGCCAAGCTACTGGGAGCTCCTACAATGAGCAGTTCTTC.

This clonotype was counted at least ten times. This sequence may be a read error, since a much larger clone differs from it by one base. The chain uses TRBV7-9 and TRBJ1-6; 7 bases are a match to TRBD1. The J segment lost 8 bases and the V segment lost 11 bases, leaving 9 bases of the junction unmatched. Per germline, CDR1 SEHNR and CDR2 FQNEAQ (reference sequence). The CDR3 totals 13 residues. CDR3 in DNA: TGTGCCGTCTCGGACAGGATTCATTCACCCCTCCACTTT. The encoded protein is CAVSDRIHSPLHF.

This chain joins TRBV7-2 and TRBJ1-3, with TRBD1 identical over 8 bases. The CDR3 is made up of 15 amino acids. Per germline, CDR1 SGHTA and CDR2 FQGNSA. V was clipped by 2 bases and J by 2 bases; unmatched bases: 2. The CDR3, as DNA: TGTGCCAGCAGCTTACAGGGGGCGACTGGAAACACCATATATTTT. It encodes CASSLQGATGNTIYF.

In its sample, this clonotype was seen a few times. V usage is TRBV6-5 and J usage is TRBJ2-2, with D uncertain. V was cut by 2 bases and J by 0 bases, with 4 bases left in between. Germline V lookup: CDR1 MNHEY, CDR2 SVGAGI. The CDR3 is made up of 14 amino acids. The CDR3, as DNA: TGTGCCAGCAGTTACACAGCGAACACCGGGGAGCTGTTTTTT. Amino acids: CASSYTANTGELFF.

The chain recombines TRBV6-5 with TRBJ2-6, with D perhaps TRBD1 or TRBD2 (5 bases each). There are 15 residues in the CDR3. The V and J ends lost 0 bases and 3 bases respectively, with 6 bases between them. Germline CDR1 reads MNHEY; CDR2 reads SVGAGI. The CDR3 coding sequence is TGTGCCAGCAGTTACTCGAGGGGTGGGGCCAACGTCCTGACTTTC. Amino acid sequence: CASSYSRGGANVLTF.

This chain connects TRBV12-3 or TRBV12-4 to TRBJ2-7; D is possibly TRBD2 (5 bases). The CDR3 is 15 residues long. Between the trimmed V and J ends, which lost 1 base and 4 bases, there was a span of 14 bases. The CDR3: CASSLEAAGLYEQYF. DNA of the CDR3: TGTGCCAGCAGTTTAGAGGCGGCCGGACTTTACGAGCAGTACTTC.

This clonotype showed up just a few times. The chain carries TRBV12-3 or TRBV12-4 and TRBJ2-7; possible D gene TRBD1, 6 bases. The CDR3 consists of 13 residues. V dropped 2 bases and J dropped 4 bases, with 9 bases sitting between them. CDR3 sequence (DNA): TGTGCCAGCAGTTTAACGGACAGATACGAGCAGTACTTC. It codes for CASSLTDRYEQYF.

In its sample, this clonotype was seen many times. The V gene is TRBV7-2, the J gene TRBJ2-7; TRBD1 is a possible D gene (5 bases). Germline values: CDR1 SGHTA, CDR2 FQGNSA. There are 16 residues in the CDR3. Trimming removed 5 bases at V and 3 bases at J, with 20 bases between. CDR3 residues: CASSPRATEVFYEQYF. The CDR3 nucleotides read TGTGCCAGCAGCCCCCGTGCGACAGAAGTTTTCTACGAGCAGTACTTC.

The chain joins TRBV12-3 or TRBV12-4 to TRBJ2-7; 7 bases map to TRBD1. This CDR3 is built from 16 residues. V dropped 2 bases and J dropped 0; count of bases not matched to a gene: 7. The CDR3 protein is CASSLMGQQLSYEQYF. Here the CDR3 DNA reads TGTGCCAGCAGTTTAATGGGACAGCAGCTCTCCTACGAGCAGTACTTC.

This clonotype was seen repeatedly, ten times or more. V usage is TRBV28 and J usage is TRBJ1-2; perhaps TRBD1 as D (6 bases). Trimming removed 7 bases at V and 3 bases at J, with 30 bases between. This CDR3 spans 19 amino acids. Germline V gives CDR1 MDHEN, CDR2 SYDVKM. In DNA form, the CDR3 reads TGTGCCAGCACCACCTCCCACCCCTCGAAGGGACACGGGTACTATGGCTACACCTTC. Encoded protein: CASTTSHPSKGHGYYGYTF.

Ten or more counts support this clonotype. The rearrangement joins TRBV12-3 or TRBV12-4 to TRBJ1-6, with D possibly matching TRBD1 (5 bases). V lost 6 bases and J lost 5, with 14 bases in between. This CDR3 is 15 amino acids long. Written as DNA, the CDR3 is TGTGCCAGCAGAACCCCGGGGACCAATAATTCACCCCTCCACTTT. It specifies CASRTPGTNNSPLHF.

The CDR3 reads CASTIRGSNQPQHF. CDR3 DNA sequence: TGTGCCAGCACAATAAGGGGGAGCAATCAGCCCCAGCATTTT. The chain links TRBV12-3 or TRBV12-4 to TRBJ1-5; the D gene is possibly TRBD1 (6 bases). The CDR3 has 14 amino acids. Deletions cut 7 bases from V and 1 base from J, with 11 bases between.

This clonotype was picked up many times. The rearrangement uses TRBV6-5 and TRBJ1-5; D ambiguous. V was shortened by 0 bases and J by 3 bases, with 9 bases between the two germline ends. Germline V gene lookup returns CDR1 MNHEY and CDR2 SVGAGI. CDR3 length: 15 residues. As DNA, the CDR3 is TGTGCCAGCAGTTACTCGATACAACTCAATCAGCCCCAGCATTTT. Its protein is CASSYSIQLNQPQHF.